The next 26 T cell receptor beta chains were all read from a single sample in a study of CD8+ T cells in alopecia areata. The treatment is: oral pan-JAK inhibitor, 5-10 mg twice daily. Extracted RNA was reverse transcribed, and the resulting cDNA served as sequencing template. Measured with immunoSEQ multiplex PCR; TCRdb has only the in-frame clones, and not every one. This table has around 190,000 clones, under 80% appearing once. The material was CD4+ T cells sorted from blood, obtained between weeks 49 and 50, from a patient treated with tofacitinib. These receptors came from a human donor with alopecia areata.

This clone was counted a few times. The chain links TRBV6-6 to TRBJ2-7; 7 bases map to TRBD2. Germline V gene sequence: CDR1 MNHNY, CDR2 SVGAGI (reference sequence). The V and J ends lost 6 bases and 2 bases, in that order; junction bases with no gene match: 10. The CDR3 runs 15 residues. CDR3 loop: CASRCSGTNPYEQYF. CDR3 nucleotides: TGTGCCAGCAGGTGTTCCGGGACTAACCCCTACGAGCAGTACTTC.

This clone was seen a few times. The chain couples TRBV5-6 to TRBJ2-5, with a tentative D call TRBD1 (5 bases). This CDR3 has 17 amino acids. Germline CDR1 reads SGHDT; CDR2 reads YYEEEE. V lost 1 base, J lost 5 bases, and 21 bases lay in between. In DNA form, the CDR3 reads TGTGCCAGCAGCTTGCAGGGCCGGACCATGAATTTTGAGACCCAGTACTTC. Translating gives CASSLQGRTMNFETQYF.

The gene calls are TRBV30 and TRBJ2-3; D is undetermined. Trimming stripped 2 bases from V and 3 bases from J, with 6 bases between. CDR1 is GTSNPN, CDR2 SVGIG, per germline (reference sequence). CDR3 length: 12 amino acids. CDR3 sequence (DNA): TGTGCCTGGAGTCCCGCAACAGATACGCAGTATTTT. Amino acid sequence: CAWSPATDTQYF.

The chain uses TRBV4-3 and TRBJ2-6; unclear D gene. This CDR3 is 14 amino acids long. Germline CDR1 is LGHNA and CDR2 is YSLEER. V was cut by 3 bases and J by 3 bases, with 6 bases left in between. CDR3 sequence (DNA): TGCGCCAGCAGCCATTTAAATGGGGCCAACGTCCTGACTTTC. Protein product: CASSHLNGANVLTF.

The chain recombines TRBV30 with TRBJ2-2; D perhaps matches TRBD1 (5 bases). V lost 1 base to trimming and J lost 4 bases, with 7 bases between them. Germline assignment: CDR1 GTSNPN and CDR2 SVGIG (reference sequence). The CDR3 sequence is 13 residues long. In DNA, the CDR3 is TGTGCCTGGAGTGAACAGGCCACCGGGGAGCTGTTTTTT. It specifies CAWSEQATGELFF.

This clone was counted a single time. The chain is built from TRBV19 and TRBJ1-2, with TRBD1 identical over 9 bases. This CDR3 region has 15 residues. The V gene's germline CDR1 is LNHDA and CDR2 SQIVND (reference sequence). Trimming cost V 6 bases and J 5 bases; bases outside gene matches: 10. The CDR3 DNA reads TGTGCCAGTAGCAAAGGACAGGGGACTGGGTATGGCTACACCTTC. It yields the protein CASSKGQGTGYGYTF.

The chain joins TRBV5-4 to TRBJ1-1; D uncertain. Trimming stripped 3 bases from V and 1 base from J, with 7 bases between. Germline CDR1 reads SGHNT; CDR2 reads YYREEE (reference sequence). The CDR3 length is 13 residues. The CDR3 reads CASSSYKNTEAFF. CDR3 nucleotides: TGTGCCAGCAGCTCCTACAAGAACACTGAAGCTTTCTTT.

V is TRBV5-1 and J is TRBJ2-3, with 9 bases lining up with TRBD1. Germline V gives CDR1 SGHRS, CDR2 YFSETQ. This CDR3 region has 20 residues. After removal of 4 bases from V and 7 bases from J, the junction contained 25 bases not matched to a gene. In DNA form, the CDR3 reads TGCGCCAGCAGCCGTACGACGACAGGGGGAACCTATCCTTCGGGGAATACGCAGTATTTT. This sequence encodes CASSRTTTGGTYPSGNTQYF. The variable domain in full, with the rest retrieved from reference TRBV5-1 and TRBJ2-3, is KAGVTQTPRYLIKTRGQQVTLSCSPISGHRSVSWYQQTPGQGLQFLFEYFSETQRNKGNFPGRFSGRQFSNSRSEMNVSTLELGDSALYLCASSRTTTGGTYPSGNTQYFGPGTRLTVL.

This clone was observed a handful of times. The chain carries TRBV10-3 and TRBJ2-5; 8 bases are a match to TRBD2. The CDR3 is made up of 15 amino acids. V was pared by 0 bases and J by 2 bases, with 2 bases of the junction left unmatched. Germline CDR1 and CDR2: ENHRY and SYGVKD. The CDR3 DNA is TGTGCCATCAGTGAGTCACTAGCGGCTCAAGAGACCCAGTACTTC. Translated: CAISESLAAQETQYF.

This clone has only a few counts. The chain has TRBV7-9 and TRBJ2-1, with 11 bases fitting TRBD2. The CDR3 is 15 residues long. Unmatched junction bases numbered 10, after V lost 6 bases and J lost 9 bases. Per the germline V gene, CDR1 is SEHNR and CDR2 is FQNEAQ (reference sequence). The CDR3 sequence: CASREASGGHGEQFF. CDR3 DNA sequence: TGTGCCAGCAGGGAGGCTAGCGGGGGGCATGGTGAGCAGTTCTTC.

The table lists this clone with a count of one. The V and J genes are TRBV5-1 and TRBJ2-2; TRBD1 might be the D (5 bases). Between the trimmed V and J ends, which lost 4 bases and 3 bases, there was a span of 13 bases. This CDR3 has 15 amino acids. Germline CDR1 SGHRS, CDR2 YFSETQ. Written as DNA, the CDR3 is TGCGCCAGCAGCGATACAGGAGTATACACCGGGGAGCTGTTTTTT. Amino acids: CASSDTGVYTGELFF.

The chain carries TRBV30 and TRBJ1-1; TRBD1 is a possible D gene (5 bases). CDR3 length: 13 amino acids. V lost 1 base, J lost 5 bases, and 11 bases lay in between. Germline V gives CDR1 GTSNPN, CDR2 SVGIG (reference sequence). CDR3 sequence reads: CAWSAGTGTEAFF. Written as DNA, the CDR3 is TGTGCCTGGAGTGCCGGGACTGGGACTGAAGCTTTCTTT. Full variable domain (outside the CDR3, taken from reference TRBV30 and TRBJ1-1): SQTIHQWPATLVQPVGSPLSLECTVEGTSNPNLYWYRQAAGRGLQLLFYSVGIGQISSEVPQNLSASRPQDRQFILSSKKLLLSDSGFYLCAWSAGTGTEAFFGQGTRLTVV.

CDR3 in DNA: TGCAGCGTTGTCGAGGGCTTGGGCAAAAACATTCAGTACTTC. This gives the protein CSVVEGLGKNIQYF. The chain carries TRBV29-1 and TRBJ2-4; tentative D call: TRBD2 (5 bases). Germline V gives CDR1 SQVTM, CDR2 ANQGSEA. V lost 4 bases and J lost 3, with 13 bases in between. The CDR3 contains 14 residues.

The chain employs TRBV30 and TRBJ1-4; unclear D gene. V gave up 5 bases and J gave up 2 bases, with 12 bases separating them. Germline V gene data show CDR1 as GTSNPN and CDR2 as SVGIG (reference sequence). CDR3 length: 14 amino acids. The CDR3 nucleotides read TGTGCCTGGGTCGGACGGGAGACTAATGAAAAACTGTTTTTT. Protein sequence: CAWVGRETNEKLFF.

The chain recombines TRBV7-2 with TRBJ2-6, with 8 bases fitting TRBD1. The trim removed 5 bases at V and 0 bases at J, leaving 6 bases unmatched. The V gene's germline CDR1 is SGHTA and CDR2 FQGNSA. This CDR3 region has 17 residues. CDR3 protein: CASSPGTGISGANVLTF. CDR3 nucleotide sequence: TGTGCCAGCAGCCCTGGGACAGGCATCTCTGGGGCCAACGTCCTGACTTTC.

CDR3 amino acids: CATSRDLASSEQFF. In nucleotides, the CDR3 is TGTGCCACCAGCAGAGATCTGGCTAGCTCTGAGCAGTTCTTC. This chain links TRBV15 with TRBJ2-1; D may be TRBD2 (5 bases). Germline-derived CDR1 and CDR2 are LNHNV and YYDKDF (reference sequence). The CDR3 spans 14 residues. Trimming cost V 0 bases and J 9 bases, with 12 bases left between them. Full variable domain (missing parts from reference TRBV15 and TRBJ2-1): DAMVIQNPRYQVTQFGKPVTLSCSQTLNHNVMYWYQQKSSQAPKLLFHYYDKDFNNEADTPDNFQSRRPNTSFCFLDIRSPGLGDTAMYLCATSRDLASSEQFFGPGTRLTVL.

This clone was observed a single time. The chain's CDR3 is CASWAAGGRYEQYF. The DNA of the CDR3 is TGTGCCAGCTGGGCGGCAGGTGGGCGCTACGAGCAGTACTTC. The chain links TRBV6-5 to TRBJ2-7; D is unresolved. V was pared by 8 bases and J by 3 bases, with 17 bases between. The V gene's germline CDR1 is MNHEY and CDR2 SVGAGI. The CDR3 runs to 14 residues.

This clone was seen only a few times. CDR3 sequence reads: CASSRRQGFSYEQYF. CDR3 coding DNA: TGCGCCAGCAGCCGACGACAGGGATTCTCCTACGAGCAGTACTTC. The V gene is TRBV4-1, the J gene TRBJ2-7; the match to TRBD1 covers 7 bases. V dropped 4 bases and J dropped 0; count of bases not matched to a gene: 6. From germline, CDR1 is MGHRA and CDR2 YSYEKL. This CDR3 is 15 amino acids long.

This chain connects TRBV7-2 to TRBJ2-1; 9 bases line up with TRBD1. Germline lookup yields CDR1 SGHTA and CDR2 FQGNSA. The V and J ends lost 3 bases and 15 bases, in that order; junction bases with no gene match: 3. CDR3 size: 11 residues. CDR3 loop: CASSLGQGWFF. The DNA of the CDR3 is TGTGCCAGCAGCTTGGGACAGGGTTGGTTCTTC.

The chain links TRBV25-1 to TRBJ1-4, with 8 bases lining up with TRBD1. Trimming at V came to 5 bases and at J to 2 bases, leaving 10 bases not matched to a gene. Germline values: CDR1 MGHDK, CDR2 SYGVNS. The CDR3 has 17 amino acids. CDR3 sequence: CASSNVYRGATNEKLFF. CDR3 in DNA: TGTGCCAGCAGTAATGTGTACAGGGGGGCGACTAATGAAAAACTGTTTTTT.

Of note for this clone: This CDR3 is also generated by other DNA sequences in the sample. The CDR3 here is CSVVRDTEAFF. The CDR3 bases are TGCAGCGTTGTCAGAGACACTGAAGCTTTCTTT. This chain connects TRBV29-1 to TRBJ1-1, with D unclear. Germline V gene sequence: CDR1 SQVTM, CDR2 ANQGSEA. The CDR3 runs to 11 residues. V lost 4 bases to trimming and J lost 3 bases, with 6 bases between them.

The chain combines TRBV7-2 with TRBJ2-5; no clear D gene. This CDR3 comprises 13 residues. From germline, CDR1 is SGHTA and CDR2 FQGNSA. The V end lost 1 base, the J end lost 4 bases, and 7 bases lay between the germline ends. The CDR3 loop is CASSLGPLETQYF. The CDR3 DNA is TGTGCCAGCAGCTTAGGCCCCCTAGAGACCCAGTACTTC.

The J gene is TRBJ2-5, the V gene TRBV7-2; perhaps TRBD1 as D (6 bases). Trimming took 4 bases from V and 0 from J, leaving 9 bases between them. CDR3 length: 14 residues. CDR1 and CDR2 (germline): SGHTA, FQGNSA. CDR3 nucleotide sequence: TGTGCCAGCAGCTGGACAGTTTACCAAGAGACCCAGTACTTC. Amino acid sequence: CASSWTVYQETQYF.

This chain links TRBV30 with TRBJ1-4; D gene unclear. The CDR3 is 13 amino acids. Germline CDR1 is GTSNPN and CDR2 is SVGIG (reference sequence). The V gene lost 3 bases and the J gene lost 4 bases, with 9 bases spanning the gap. The DNA for the CDR3 is TGTGCCTGGAGCGGAAATGTTAATGAAAAACTGTTTTTT. Encoded protein: CAWSGNVNEKLFF.

J is TRBJ1-1 and V is TRBV30; D not resolved. The CDR3 runs to 11 residues. Germline V gives CDR1 GTSNPN, CDR2 SVGIG (reference sequence). The V gene lost 3 bases and the J gene lost 3 bases, with 5 bases spanning the gap. The CDR3 DNA sequence: TGTGCCTGGAGGGCAGACACTGAAGCTTTCTTT. This sequence encodes CAWRADTEAFF. Based on the CDR3 plus reference TRBV30 and TRBJ1-1, the full variable domain is SQTIHQWPATLVQPVGSPLSLECTVEGTSNPNLYWYRQAAGRGLQLLFYSVGIGQISSEVPQNLSASRPQDRQFILSSKKLLLSDSGFYLCAWRADTEAFFGQGTRLTVV.

The chain uses TRBV29-1 and TRBJ1-1, with D unresolved. The CDR3 contains 12 residues. In germline, CDR1 is SQVTM, CDR2 ANQGSEA. V lost 3 bases, J lost 5 bases, and 10 bases lay in between. As DNA, the CDR3 is TGCAGCGTTGAGGTCGGGGTTACTGAAGCTTTCTTT. Translated, it gives CSVEVGVTEAFF.